Given below is one T cell receptor beta chain in context. This sample was included in a study of blood T cell repertoires in COVID-19. Study-level background: Sites across the United States, Italy and Spain contributed samples from acute and convalescent COVID-19.

V was clipped by 4 bases and J by 7 bases, with 18 bases between them. Per the germline V gene, CDR1 is SGHNT and CDR2 is YYREEE (reference sequence). The CDR3 has 15 amino acids. Per the authors' pipeline: Researchers report that nucleated cell counts were estimated from reference gene primer amplification. Profiled with immunoSEQ multiplex PCR; TCRdb holds only in-frame clones, not every one. That table furnishes V, J and clone size, whereas the DNA furnished D and trimming. The table lists approximately 90,000 clones, about nine tenths of them singletons. The specimen was peripheral blood. This chain links TRBV5-4 with TRBJ1-5, with D possibly TRBD1 on 5 matching bases. The sequence was collected from a woman at least 80 years old with acute or convalescent COVID-19. This CDR3 is CASSDGGTTRQPQHF. DNA of the CDR3: TGTGCCAGCAGCGATGGGGGGACTACACGGCAGCCCCAGCATTTT.